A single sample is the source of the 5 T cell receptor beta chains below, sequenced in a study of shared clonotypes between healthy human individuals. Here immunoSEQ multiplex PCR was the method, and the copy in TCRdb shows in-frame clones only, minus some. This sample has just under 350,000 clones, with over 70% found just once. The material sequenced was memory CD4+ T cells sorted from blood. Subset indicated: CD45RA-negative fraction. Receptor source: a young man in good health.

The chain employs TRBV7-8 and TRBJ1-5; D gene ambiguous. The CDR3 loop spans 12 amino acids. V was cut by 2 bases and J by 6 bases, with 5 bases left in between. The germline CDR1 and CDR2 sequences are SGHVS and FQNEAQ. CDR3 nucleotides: TGTGCCAGCAGCTTACCGGGTCAGCCCCAGCATTTT. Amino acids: CASSLPGQPQHF.

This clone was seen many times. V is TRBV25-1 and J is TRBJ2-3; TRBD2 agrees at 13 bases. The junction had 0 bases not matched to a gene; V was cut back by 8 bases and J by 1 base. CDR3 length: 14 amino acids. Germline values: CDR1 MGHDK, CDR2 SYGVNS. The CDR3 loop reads CASGTSGGTDTQYF. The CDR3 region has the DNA TGTGCCAGCGGGACTAGCGGGGGCACAGATACGCAGTATTTT.

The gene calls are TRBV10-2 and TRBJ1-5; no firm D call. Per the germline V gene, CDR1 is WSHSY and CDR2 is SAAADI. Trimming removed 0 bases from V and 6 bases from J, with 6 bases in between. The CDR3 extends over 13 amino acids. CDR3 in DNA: TGCGCCAGCAGTGAGTCGGCTGGTCAGCCCCAGCATTTT. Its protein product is CASSESAGQPQHF.

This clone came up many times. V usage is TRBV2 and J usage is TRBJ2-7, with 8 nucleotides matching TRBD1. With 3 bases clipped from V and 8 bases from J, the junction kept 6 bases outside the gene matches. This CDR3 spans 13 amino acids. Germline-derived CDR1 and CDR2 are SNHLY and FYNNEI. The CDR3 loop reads CASSEGTGSKQYF. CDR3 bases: TGTGCCAGCAGTGAGGGGACAGGCTCAAAGCAGTACTTC.

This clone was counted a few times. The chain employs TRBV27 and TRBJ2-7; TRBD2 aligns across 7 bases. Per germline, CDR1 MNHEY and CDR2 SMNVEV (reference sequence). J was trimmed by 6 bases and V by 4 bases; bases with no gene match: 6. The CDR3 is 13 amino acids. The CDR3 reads CASSWAGAAEQYF. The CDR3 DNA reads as TGTGCCAGCAGTTGGGCGGGAGCGGCCGAGCAGTACTTC.